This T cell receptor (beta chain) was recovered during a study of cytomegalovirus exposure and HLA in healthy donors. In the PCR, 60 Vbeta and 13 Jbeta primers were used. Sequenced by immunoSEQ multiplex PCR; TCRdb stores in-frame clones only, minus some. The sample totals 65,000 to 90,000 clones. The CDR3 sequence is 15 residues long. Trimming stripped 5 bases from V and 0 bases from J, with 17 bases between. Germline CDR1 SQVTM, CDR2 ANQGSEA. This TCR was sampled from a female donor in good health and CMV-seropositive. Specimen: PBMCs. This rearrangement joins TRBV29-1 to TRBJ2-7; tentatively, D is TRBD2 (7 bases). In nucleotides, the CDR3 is TGCAGCGTTAAGGGAAGGGGGGGGGTCTCCTACGAGCAGTACTTC. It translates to CSVKGRGGVSYEQYF.